One T cell receptor (beta chain) is described in this entry. The repertoire was sequenced with immunoSEQ multiplex PCR; TCRdb's copy has only in-frame clones and lacks some. The profile shows about 320,000 clones, around 88% of them singletons. CDR1 is PRHDT, CDR2 FYEKMQ, per germline (reference sequence). J was trimmed by 6 bases and V by 5 bases; bases with no gene match: 16. The CDR3 totals 17 residues. Followed over time, Seattle patients had been enrolled while infection was active. The data were taken from a study of blood T cell repertoires in COVID-19. Study summary: PBMCs, B-cell-depleted T cells, or T cells were the source of the cDNA or gDNA that made up the material.

This sequence was found in a woman aged 30 to 39 with COVID-19, enrolled during active disease. The specimen sequenced was peripheral blood. This rearrangement joins TRBV13 to TRBJ1-2, with 9 bases identical to TRBD1. CDR3 sequence: CASSDEGLRQGDDGYTF. In DNA form, the CDR3 reads TGTGCCAGCAGCGATGAGGGGTTGAGACAGGGGGATGATGGCTACACCTTC.